This T cell receptor beta chain was recorded in a study of blood T cells in healthy people across ages. This clonotype has a handful of counts. It was with a sample-barcoded 5' primer and a J-beta primer mix that a second PCR of roughly 7 to 11 cycles was run. TCRdb recomputed calls from the 5' RACE reads with MiXCR, one row per CDR3 protein. The data hold around 1.5 million distinct CDR3 sequences, with roughly 45% observed a single time. The specimen was blood. The TCR sequence derives from a young woman in good health.

The CDR3 region has the DNA TGCAGTGCTAGTCTGGGGCCGCAAGAGACCCAGTACTTC. Translated: CSASLGPQETQYF. This chain connects TRBV20-1 to TRBJ2-5, with a possible D match to TRBD1 (5 bases). This CDR3 comprises 13 residues. The germline V gene has CDR1 DFQATT and CDR2 SNEGSKA (reference sequence). Trimming cost V 3 bases and J 2 bases, with 10 bases left between them.